This T cell receptor (beta chain) was obtained from a study of response to subunit inactivated influenza vaccine. MiXCR, run by TCRdb on the RT-PCR reads, gives a single entry per CDR3 protein. The sample lists some 640,000 distinct CDR3 sequences, approximately 15% occurring once. Regarding the study as a whole: It was the authors' suggestion that each seasonal influenza vaccination recruits few new T cells.

On this clonotype: Its antigen is currently unknown.

V lost 4 bases to trimming and J lost 2 bases; unmatched junction nucleotides: 2. Looked up from germline, CDR1 is SQVTM and CDR2 is ANQGSEA. This CDR3 comprises 13 residues. The sample in question was PBMCs from blood, obtained 14 days before vaccination. The chain recombines TRBV29-1 with TRBJ1-2, with 9 bases fitting TRBD1. The sequence was collected from a man aged 50 to 60 who received an inactivated influenza vaccine. The CDR3 DNA sequence: TGCAGCGTTGGACAGGGGGTAAACTATGGCTACACCTTC. Its translation: CSVGQGVNYGYTF.